This T cell receptor beta chain was observed in a study of blood T cells in healthy people across ages. Together with a sample-barcoded 5' primer, a J-beta primer mix was included in a second PCR lasting roughly 6 to 12 cycles. Each CDR3 protein is one row after TCRdb ran MiXCR on the 5' RACE reads. The repertoire holds around 1.5 million distinct CDR3 sequences, with 30% to 40% as singletons. Germline-derived CDR1 and CDR2 are DFQATT and SNEGSKA (reference sequence). With 3 bases removed from V and 0 bases from J, the gap between germline ends came to 12 bases. This CDR3 region has 14 residues. This clonotype originated in a woman aged 30 to 39 in good health. Sequencing was carried out using blood. The chain combines TRBV20-1 with TRBJ2-7; a possible D gene is TRBD1 (6 bases). The CDR3 here is CSASDRYDSYEQYF. CDR3 DNA: TGCAGTGCTAGTGACAGGTACGACTCCTACGAGCAGTACTTC.